One and the same sample provided the 3 T cell receptor beta chains below, sequenced in a study of shared clonotypes between healthy human individuals. TCRdb's copy holds only in-frame clones and misses some; the assay was immunoSEQ multiplex PCR. The sample includes about 2.4 million clones, roughly 93% seen only once; the top ten take 0.36%. The sequencing input was naive CD4+ T cells from PBMCs. Indicated subset: CD45RA+ positively selected. These receptors came from a man younger than 35 in good health. Some clones in this sample may be carry-over from other donors' samples.

The CDR3 region has the DNA TGCGCCAGCAGCCTCACCGCGACAGGGGAACTCTACGAGCAGTACTTC. This translates into CASSLTATGELYEQYF. The chain uses TRBV4-3 and TRBJ2-7; 8 nucleotides agree with TRBD1. V shed 4 bases, J shed 3 bases, and the junction held 11 bases outside the gene matches. The germline V gene has CDR1 LGHNA and CDR2 YSLEER. The CDR3 is 16 amino acids.

J is TRBJ2-7 and V is TRBV5-5; 10 nucleotides match TRBD2. CDR1 SGHKS and CDR2 YYEKEE come from the germline V gene (reference sequence). Trimming removed 9 bases from V and 2 bases from J; junction bases left unmatched: 8. This CDR3 comprises 14 residues. The CDR3 sequence is CATAGTSATYEQYF. CDR3 sequence (DNA): TGTGCCACGGCGGGGACTAGCGCGACCTACGAGCAGTACTTC.

The chain recombines TRBV30 with TRBJ2-7, with TRBD2 as a possible D gene (6 bases). V lost 3 bases and J 0 bases, leaving 18 bases between the germline ends. Germline lookup yields CDR1 GTSNPN and CDR2 SVGIG (reference sequence). The length of the CDR3 is 16 residues. The CDR3 DNA reads as TGTGCCTGGAGCGGTTCCCGGGAGCATTACTCCTACGAGCAGTACTTC. Its translation: CAWSGSREHYSYEQYF.